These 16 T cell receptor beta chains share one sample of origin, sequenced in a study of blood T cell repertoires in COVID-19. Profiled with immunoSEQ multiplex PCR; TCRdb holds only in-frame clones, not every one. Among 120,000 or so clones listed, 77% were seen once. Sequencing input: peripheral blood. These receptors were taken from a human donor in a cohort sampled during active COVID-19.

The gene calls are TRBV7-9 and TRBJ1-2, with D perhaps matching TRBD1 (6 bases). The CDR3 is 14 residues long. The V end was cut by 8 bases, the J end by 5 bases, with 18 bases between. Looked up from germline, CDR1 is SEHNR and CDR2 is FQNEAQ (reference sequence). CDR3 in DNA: TGTGCCAGCGTTCAAGGTCGGACAGATTATGGCTACACCTTC. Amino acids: CASVQGRTDYGYTF.

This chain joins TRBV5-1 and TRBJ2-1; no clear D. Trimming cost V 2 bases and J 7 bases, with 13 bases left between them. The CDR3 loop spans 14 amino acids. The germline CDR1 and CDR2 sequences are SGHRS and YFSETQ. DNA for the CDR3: TGCGCCAGCAGCTTCCTGAGCCCTACGAATGAGCAGTTCTTC. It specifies CASSFLSPTNEQFF.

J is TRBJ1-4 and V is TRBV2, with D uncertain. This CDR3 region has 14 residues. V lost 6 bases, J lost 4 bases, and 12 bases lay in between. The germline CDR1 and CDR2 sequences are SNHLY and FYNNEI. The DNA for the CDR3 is TGTGCCAGCAGCATGGGCAGAAATAATGAAAAACTGTTTTTT. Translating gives CASSMGRNNEKLFF.

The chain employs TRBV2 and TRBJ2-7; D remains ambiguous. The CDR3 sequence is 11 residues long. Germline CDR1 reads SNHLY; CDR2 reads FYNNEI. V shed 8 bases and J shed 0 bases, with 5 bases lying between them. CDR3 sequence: CASAYSYEQYF. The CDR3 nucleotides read TGTGCCAGCGCCTACTCCTACGAGCAGTACTTC.

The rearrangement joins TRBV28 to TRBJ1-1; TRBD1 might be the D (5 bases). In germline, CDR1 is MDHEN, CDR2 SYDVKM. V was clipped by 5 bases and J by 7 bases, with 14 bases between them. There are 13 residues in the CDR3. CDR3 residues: CASSRWTTDEAFF. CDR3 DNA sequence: TGTGCCAGCAGTAGGTGGACAACAGATGAAGCTTTCTTT.

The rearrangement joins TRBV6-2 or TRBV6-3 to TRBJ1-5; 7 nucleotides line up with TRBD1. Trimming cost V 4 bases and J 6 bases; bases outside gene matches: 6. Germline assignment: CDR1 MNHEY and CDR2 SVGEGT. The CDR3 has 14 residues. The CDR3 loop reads CASSLTGLSQPQHF. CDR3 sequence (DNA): TGTGCCAGCAGTTTGACAGGGCTTAGTCAGCCCCAGCATTTT.

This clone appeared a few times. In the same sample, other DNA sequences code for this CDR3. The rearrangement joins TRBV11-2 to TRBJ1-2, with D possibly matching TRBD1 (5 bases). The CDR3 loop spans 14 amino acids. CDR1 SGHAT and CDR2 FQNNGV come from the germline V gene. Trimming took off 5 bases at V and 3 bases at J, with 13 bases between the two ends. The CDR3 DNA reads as TGTGCCAGCAGCCCAACGGGGGGATACTATGGCTACACCTTC. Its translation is CASSPTGGYYGYTF. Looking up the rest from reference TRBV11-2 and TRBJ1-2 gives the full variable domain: EAGVAQSPRYKIIEKRQSVAFWCNPISGHATLYWYQQILGQGPKLLIQFQNNGVVDDSQLPKDRFSAERLKGVDSTLKIQPAKLEDSAVYLCASSPTGGYYGYTFGSGTRLTVV.

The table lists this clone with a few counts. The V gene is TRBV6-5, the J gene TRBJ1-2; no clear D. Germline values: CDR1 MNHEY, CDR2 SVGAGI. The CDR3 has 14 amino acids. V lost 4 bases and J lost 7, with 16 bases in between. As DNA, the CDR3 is TGTGCCAGCAGTTCGGCGGGCGGGGTAACTGGCTACACCTTC. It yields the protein CASSSAGGVTGYTF.

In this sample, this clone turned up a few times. The CDR3 bases are TGTGCCAGCAGCTTAGTCCCAGGGGGCGGCTACACCTTC. It specifies CASSLVPGGGYTF. This chain uses TRBV7-6 with TRBJ1-2, with 8 bases that match TRBD1. The CDR3 has 13 residues. CDR1 and CDR2 from the germline V gene are SGHVS and FNYEAQ. Trimming at V came to 1 base and at J to 8 bases, leaving 3 bases not matched to a gene.

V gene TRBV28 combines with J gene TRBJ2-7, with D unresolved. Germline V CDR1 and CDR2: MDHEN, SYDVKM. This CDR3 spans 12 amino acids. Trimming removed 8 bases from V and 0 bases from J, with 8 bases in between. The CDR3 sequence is CASSPGSYEQYF. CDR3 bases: TGTGCCAGCTCCCCGGGCTCCTACGAGCAGTACTTC.

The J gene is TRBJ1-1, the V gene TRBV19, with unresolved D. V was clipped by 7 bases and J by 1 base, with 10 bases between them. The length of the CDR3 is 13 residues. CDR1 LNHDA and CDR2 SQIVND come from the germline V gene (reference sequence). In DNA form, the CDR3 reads TGTGCCAGTACCCCTTCCGGGAACACTGAAGCTTTCTTT. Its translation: CASTPSGNTEAFF. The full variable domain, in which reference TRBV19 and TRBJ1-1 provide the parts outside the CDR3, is DGGITQSPKYLFRKEGQNVTLSCEQNLNHDAMYWYRQDPGQGLRLIYYSQIVNDFQKGDIAEGYSVSREKKESFPLTVTSAQKNPTAFYLCASTPSGNTEAFFGQGTRLTVV.

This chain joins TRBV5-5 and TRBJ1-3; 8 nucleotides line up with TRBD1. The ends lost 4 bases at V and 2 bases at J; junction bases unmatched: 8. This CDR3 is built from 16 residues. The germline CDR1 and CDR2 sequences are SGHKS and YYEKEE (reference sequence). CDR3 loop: CASSPRQGPPGNTIYF. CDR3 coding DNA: TGTGCCAGCAGCCCTAGACAGGGGCCTCCTGGAAACACCATATATTTT.

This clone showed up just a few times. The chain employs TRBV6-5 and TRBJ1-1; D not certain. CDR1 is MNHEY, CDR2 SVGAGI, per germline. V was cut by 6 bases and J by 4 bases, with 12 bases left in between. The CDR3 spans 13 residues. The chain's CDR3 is CASSSKGSTEAFF. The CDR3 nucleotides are TGTGCCAGCAGCTCCAAAGGGAGCACTGAAGCTTTCTTT.

CDR3: CASADRVYSPLHF. The CDR3, as DNA: TGTGCCAGTGCCGACAGGGTTTATTCACCCCTCCACTTT. The chain links TRBV19 to TRBJ1-6, with 7 bases lining up with TRBD1. There are 13 residues in the CDR3. J lost 8 bases, V lost 8 bases, and 6 bases had no gene match. The germline CDR1 and CDR2 sequences are LNHDA and SQIVND (reference sequence).

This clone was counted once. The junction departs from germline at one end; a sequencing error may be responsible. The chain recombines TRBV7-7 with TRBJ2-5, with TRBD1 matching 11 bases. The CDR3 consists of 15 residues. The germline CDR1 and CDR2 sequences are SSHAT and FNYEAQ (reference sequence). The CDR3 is CASSWTGGSGETQYF. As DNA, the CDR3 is TGTGCTAGCAGCTGGACAGGGGGCTCGGGGGAGACCCAGTACTTC.

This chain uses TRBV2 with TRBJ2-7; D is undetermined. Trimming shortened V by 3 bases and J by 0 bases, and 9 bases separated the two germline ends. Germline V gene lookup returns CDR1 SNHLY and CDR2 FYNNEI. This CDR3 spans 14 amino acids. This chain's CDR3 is CASSDAYSSYEQYF. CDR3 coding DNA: TGTGCCAGCAGTGACGCGTACAGCTCCTACGAGCAGTACTTC.